The 4 T cell receptor beta chains reported below all come from one sample, sequenced in a study of blood T cell repertoires in COVID-19. The method was immunoSEQ multiplex PCR; TCRdb's version includes in-frame clones alone and lacks a portion of them. Of 95,000 to 150,000 clones in the sample, approximately 90% were seen once. The sample taken for sequencing was peripheral blood. Receptors were obtained from a man aged 50 to 59 with COVID-19, enrolled during active disease.

As regards this clone: The same CDR3 also results from other DNA sequences found in this sample. The gene calls are TRBV3-1 (or the pseudogene TRBV3-2) and TRBJ1-1; D possibly corresponds to TRBD1 (5 bases). Trimming cost V 1 base and J 0 bases, with 6 bases left between them. The CDR3 sequence is 14 residues long. Germline values: CDR1 LGHDT, CDR2 YNNKEL (reference sequence). The CDR3 coding sequence is TGTGCCAGCAGCCAAGGACAGCTGAACACTGAAGCTTTCTTT. Translating gives CASSQGQLNTEAFF.

The chain is built from TRBV3-1 (or the pseudogene TRBV3-2) and TRBJ2-2; 12 nucleotides line up with TRBD2. The CDR3 is 17 residues long. V lost 4 bases and J lost 0; bases outside the gene matches: 3. CDR1 is LGHDT, CDR2 YNNKEL, per germline (reference sequence). The chain's CDR3 is CASSLGLAGTNTGELFF. The DNA of the CDR3 is TGTGCCAGCAGCCTTGGACTAGCGGGGACGAACACCGGGGAGCTGTTTTTT.

This clone came up once. The rearrangement links TRBV4-1 to TRBJ2-1; 12 positions agree with TRBD2. Germline V gene sequence: CDR1 MGHRA, CDR2 YSYEKL. The J segment lost 6 bases and the V segment lost 4 bases, leaving 4 bases of the junction unmatched. The length of the CDR3 is 15 residues. Here the CDR3 reads CASSPGLAGLNEQFF. Written as DNA, the CDR3 is TGCGCCAGCAGCCCGGGACTAGCGGGCCTCAATGAGCAGTTCTTC.

This clone was found a few times. J is TRBJ2-3 and V is TRBV11-2; D not certain. The CDR3 length is 14 residues. Trimming shortened V by 1 base and J by 4 bases, and 9 bases separated the two germline ends. Germline lookup yields CDR1 SGHAT and CDR2 FQNNGV. CDR3 nucleotides: TGTGCCAGCAGCTTAGCTGCGAGCTCAGATACGCAGTATTTT. Translation: CASSLAASSDTQYF.